This T cell receptor (beta chain) was recovered during a study of cytomegalovirus exposure and HLA in healthy donors. As for the study in general: From HLA-typed donors, an early data release held about 85 million unique TCRs. The study's findings and limits: It was reported that the classifier diagnosed cytomegalovirus status with high specificity and sensitivity in both the original and validation cohorts.

The PCR was carried out with 60 Vbeta primers and 13 Jbeta primers. Sequenced by immunoSEQ multiplex PCR; TCRdb stores in-frame clones only, minus some. The data hold fewer than 200,000 clones, with 83% observed a single time. The V gene end was trimmed by 6 bases and the J gene end by 7 bases; junction bases not matched to a gene: 9. CDR1 is LNHDA, CDR2 SQIVND, per germline (reference sequence). The CDR3 has 15 residues. This clone was counted a single time. Its antigen is as yet unknown. Sequenced: PBMCs. The gene calls are TRBV19 and TRBJ1-5, with TRBD1 matching over 10 bases. This receptor was obtained from a man in his forties or fifties in good health and CMV-seronegative. In DNA, the CDR3 is TGTGCCAGTAGCGGGACAGGGGTAATTGGGCAGCCCCAGCATTTT. Translated, it gives CASSGTGVIGQPQHF.